This T cell receptor beta chain was recorded in a study of OX40 agonist ivuxolimab in advanced cancers. TCRdb's table, derived via immunoSEQ multiplex PCR, lists solely in-frame clones and lacks some. The table shows 60,000 to 85,000 clones, with 75% to 80% occurring only once. CDR3 length: 11 residues. Germline CDR1 SGHRS, CDR2 YFSETQ. Trimming took off 2 bases at V and 1 base at J, with 0 bases between the two ends. The origin of this receptor is an adult with an advanced solid tumor such as melanoma, head and neck, liver or kidney cancer. The sequences come from CD4+ or CD8+ T cells sorted from blood, collected in a trial of the OX40 agonist ivuxolimab. V and J are TRBV5-1 and TRBJ2-5; D gene uncertain. The CDR3 is CASSFQETQYF. CDR3 DNA sequence: TGCGCCAGCAGCTTCCAAGAGACCCAGTACTTC. The full variable domain, completed using reference TRBV5-1 and TRBJ2-5, is KAGVTQTPRYLIKTRGQQVTLSCSPISGHRSVSWYQQTPGQGLQFLFEYFSETQRNKGNFPGRFSGRQFSNSRSEMNVSTLELGDSALYLCASSFQETQYFGPGTRLLVL.